Detailed here is one TCR beta chain. This record belongs to a study of blood T cell repertoires in COVID-19. For the study at large: Collection of acute and convalescent COVID-19 samples took place in the United States, Italy and Spain. T cells, B-cell-depleted T cells, or PBMCs supplied cDNA or gDNA.

Original methodology: Amplification of reference gene primers was used by the study to estimate nucleated cell counts. Assay used: immunoSEQ multiplex PCR; TCRdb lists only in-frame clones, some missing. The V and J calls and clone size come from that table; D and trimming were worked out from the DNA. The sample contains about 89,000 clones, around three quarters of which appear only once. The J segment lost 0 bases and the V segment lost 2 bases, leaving 4 bases of the junction unmatched. Per germline, CDR1 SNHLY and CDR2 FYNNEI. This CDR3 is built from 17 residues. Sequencing input: peripheral blood. This sequence was found in a woman of 80 years or more with acute or convalescent COVID-19. The V and J genes are TRBV2 and TRBJ2-2; 9 bases line up with TRBD2. CDR3 loop: CASSEMGGRANTGELFF. DNA of the CDR3: TGTGCCAGCAGTGAAATGGGCGGGAGGGCGAACACCGGGGAGCTGTTTTTT. Supplemented by reference TRBV2 and TRBJ2-2, the full variable domain reads EPEVTQTPSHQVTQMGQEVILRCVPISNHLYFYWYRQILGQKVEFLVSFYNNEISEKSEIFDDQFSVERPDGSNFTLKIRSTKLEDSAMYFCASSEMGGRANTGELFFGEGSRLTVL.